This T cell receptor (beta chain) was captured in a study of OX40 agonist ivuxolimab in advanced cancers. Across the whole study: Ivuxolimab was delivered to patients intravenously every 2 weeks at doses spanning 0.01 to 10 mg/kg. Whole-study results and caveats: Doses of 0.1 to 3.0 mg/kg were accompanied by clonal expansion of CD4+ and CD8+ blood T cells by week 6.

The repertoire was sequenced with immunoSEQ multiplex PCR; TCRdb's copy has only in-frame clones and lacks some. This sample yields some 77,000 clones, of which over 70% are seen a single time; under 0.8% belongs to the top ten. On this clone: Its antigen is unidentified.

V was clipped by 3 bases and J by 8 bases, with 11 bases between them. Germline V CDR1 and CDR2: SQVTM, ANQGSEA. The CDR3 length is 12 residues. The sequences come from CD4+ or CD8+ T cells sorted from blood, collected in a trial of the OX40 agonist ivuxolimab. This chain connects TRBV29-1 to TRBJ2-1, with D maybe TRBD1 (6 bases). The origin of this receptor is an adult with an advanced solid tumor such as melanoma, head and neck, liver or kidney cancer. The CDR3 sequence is CSVEGGGDEQFF. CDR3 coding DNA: TGCAGCGTTGAGGGTGGGGGCGATGAGCAGTTCTTC.